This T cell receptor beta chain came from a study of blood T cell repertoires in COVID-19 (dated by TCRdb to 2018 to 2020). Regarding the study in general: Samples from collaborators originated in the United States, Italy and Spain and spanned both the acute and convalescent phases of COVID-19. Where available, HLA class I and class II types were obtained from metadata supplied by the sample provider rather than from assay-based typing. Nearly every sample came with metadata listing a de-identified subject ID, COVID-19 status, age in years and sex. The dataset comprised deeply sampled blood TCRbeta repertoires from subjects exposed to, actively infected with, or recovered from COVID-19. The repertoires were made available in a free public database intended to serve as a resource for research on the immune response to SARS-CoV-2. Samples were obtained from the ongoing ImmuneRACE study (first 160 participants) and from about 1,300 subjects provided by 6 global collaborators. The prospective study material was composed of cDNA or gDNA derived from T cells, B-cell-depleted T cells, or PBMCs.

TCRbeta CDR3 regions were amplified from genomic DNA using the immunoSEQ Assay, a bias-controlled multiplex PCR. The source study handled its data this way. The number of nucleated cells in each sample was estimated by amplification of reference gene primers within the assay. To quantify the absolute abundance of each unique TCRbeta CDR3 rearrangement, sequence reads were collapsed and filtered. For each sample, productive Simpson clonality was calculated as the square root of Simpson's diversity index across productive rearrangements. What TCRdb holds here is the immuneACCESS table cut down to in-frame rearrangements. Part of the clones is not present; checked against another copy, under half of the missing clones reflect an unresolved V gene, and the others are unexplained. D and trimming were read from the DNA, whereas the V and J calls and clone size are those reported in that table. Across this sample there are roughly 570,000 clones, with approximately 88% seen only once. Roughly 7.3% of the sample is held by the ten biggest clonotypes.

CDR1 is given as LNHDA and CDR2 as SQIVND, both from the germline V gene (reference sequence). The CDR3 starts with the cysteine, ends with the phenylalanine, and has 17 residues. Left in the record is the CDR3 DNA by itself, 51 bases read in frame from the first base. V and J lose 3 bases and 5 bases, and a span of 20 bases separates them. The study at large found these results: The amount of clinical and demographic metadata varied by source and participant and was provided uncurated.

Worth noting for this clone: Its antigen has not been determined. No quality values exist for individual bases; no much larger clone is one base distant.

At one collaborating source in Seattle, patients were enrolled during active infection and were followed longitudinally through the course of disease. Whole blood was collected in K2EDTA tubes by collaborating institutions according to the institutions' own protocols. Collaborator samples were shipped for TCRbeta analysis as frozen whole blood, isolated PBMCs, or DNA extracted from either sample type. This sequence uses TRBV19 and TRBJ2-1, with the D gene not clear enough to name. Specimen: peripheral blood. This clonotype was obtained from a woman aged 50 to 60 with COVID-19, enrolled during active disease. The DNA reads TGTGCCAGTAGTATTGGAGTATCCCTATCTCGAGACAATGAGCAGTTCTTC. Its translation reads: CASSIGVSLSRDNEQFF.